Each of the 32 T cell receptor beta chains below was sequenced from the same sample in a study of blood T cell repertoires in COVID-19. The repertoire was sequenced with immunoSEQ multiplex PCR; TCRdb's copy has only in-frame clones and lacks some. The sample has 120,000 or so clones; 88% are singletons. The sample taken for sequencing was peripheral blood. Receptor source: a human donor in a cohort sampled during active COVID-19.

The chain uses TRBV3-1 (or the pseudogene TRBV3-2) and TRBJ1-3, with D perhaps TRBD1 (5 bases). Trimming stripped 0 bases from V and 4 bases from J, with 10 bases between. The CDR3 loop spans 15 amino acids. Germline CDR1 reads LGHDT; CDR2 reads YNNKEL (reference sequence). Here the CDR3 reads CASSQDIGVGNTIYF. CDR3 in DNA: TGTGCCAGCAGCCAAGATATAGGGGTCGGAAACACCATATATTTT.

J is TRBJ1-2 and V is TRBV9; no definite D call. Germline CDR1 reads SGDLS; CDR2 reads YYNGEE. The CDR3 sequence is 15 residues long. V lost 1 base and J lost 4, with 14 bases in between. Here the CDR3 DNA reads TGTGCCAGCAGCGTACACACCCAGGCCCTCTATGGCTACACCTTC. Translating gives CASSVHTQALYGYTF.

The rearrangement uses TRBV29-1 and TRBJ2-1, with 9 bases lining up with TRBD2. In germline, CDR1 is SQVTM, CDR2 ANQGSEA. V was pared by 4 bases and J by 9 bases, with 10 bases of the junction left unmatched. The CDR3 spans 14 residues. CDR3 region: CSVAGGSGRSEQFF. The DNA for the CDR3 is TGCAGCGTTGCCGGGGGTAGCGGGAGATCTGAGCAGTTCTTC.

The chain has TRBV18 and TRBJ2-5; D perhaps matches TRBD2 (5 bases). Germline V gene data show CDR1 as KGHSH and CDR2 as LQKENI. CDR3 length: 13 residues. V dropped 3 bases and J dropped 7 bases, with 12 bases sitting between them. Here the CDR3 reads CASSPLVAGTQYF. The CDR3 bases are TGTGCCAGCTCACCGCTGGTGGCGGGGACCCAGTACTTC.

This chain's CDR3 is CATSRGTRDSEVRGIQYF. The CDR3 DNA reads TGTGCCACCAGCAGAGGGACGCGGGACAGTGAGGTTCGGGGCATTCAGTACTTC. The chain employs TRBV15 and TRBJ2-4; tentative D call: TRBD1 (7 bases). The V and J ends lost 1 base and 9 bases respectively, with 25 bases between them. The CDR3 contains 18 residues. In germline, CDR1 is LNHNV, CDR2 YYDKDF (reference sequence).

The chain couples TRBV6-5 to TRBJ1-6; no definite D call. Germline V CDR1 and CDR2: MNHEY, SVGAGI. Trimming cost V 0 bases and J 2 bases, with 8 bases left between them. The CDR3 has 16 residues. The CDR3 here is CASSYSSNTYNSPLHF. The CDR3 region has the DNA TGTGCCAGCAGTTACTCGTCGAACACCTATAATTCACCCCTCCACTTT.

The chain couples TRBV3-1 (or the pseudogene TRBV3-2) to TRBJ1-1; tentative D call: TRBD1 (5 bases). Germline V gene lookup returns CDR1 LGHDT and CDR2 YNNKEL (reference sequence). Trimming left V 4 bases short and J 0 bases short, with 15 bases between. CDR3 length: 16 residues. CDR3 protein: CASSPIAGGLNTEAFF. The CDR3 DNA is TGTGCCAGCAGCCCCATCGCCGGGGGATTGAACACTGAAGCTTTCTTT.

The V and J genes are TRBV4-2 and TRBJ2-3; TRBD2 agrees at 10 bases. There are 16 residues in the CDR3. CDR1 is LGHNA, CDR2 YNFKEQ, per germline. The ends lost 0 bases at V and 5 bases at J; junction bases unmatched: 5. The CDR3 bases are TGTGCCAGCAGCCAAGAAGCCAGCGGGGGGGTAGATACGCAGTATTTT. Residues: CASSQEASGGVDTQYF.

CDR3 loop: CASSLAGGEDEQFF. DNA for the CDR3: TGCGCCAGCAGCTTAGCGGGAGGTGAAGATGAGCAGTTCTTC. The chain links TRBV5-1 to TRBJ2-1, with TRBD2 matching 9 bases. The CDR3 extends over 14 amino acids. Germline V gives CDR1 SGHRS, CDR2 YFSETQ. The V gene end was trimmed by 2 bases and the J gene end by 8 bases; junction bases not matched to a gene: 5.

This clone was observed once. In DNA, the CDR3 is TGTGCCTGGAGTGTAGCCTCCTACAGCCACTACGAGCAGTACTTC. This gives the protein CAWSVASYSHYEQYF. This chain connects TRBV30 to TRBJ2-7; D is undetermined. Trimming took 0 bases from V and 3 from J, leaving 15 bases between them. Germline lookup yields CDR1 GTSNPN and CDR2 SVGIG (reference sequence). CDR3 size: 15 residues.

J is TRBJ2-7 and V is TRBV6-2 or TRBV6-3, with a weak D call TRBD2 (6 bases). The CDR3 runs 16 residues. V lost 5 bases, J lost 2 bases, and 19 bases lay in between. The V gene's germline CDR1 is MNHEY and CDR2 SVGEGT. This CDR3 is CASSGSFGTQPYEQYF. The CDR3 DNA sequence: TGTGCCAGCAGTGGCTCCTTCGGGACTCAACCCTACGAGCAGTACTTC.

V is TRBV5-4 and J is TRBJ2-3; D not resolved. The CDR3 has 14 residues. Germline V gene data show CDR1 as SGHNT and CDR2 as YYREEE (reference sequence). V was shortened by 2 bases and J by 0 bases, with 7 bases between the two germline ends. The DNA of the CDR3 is TGTGCCAGCAGCTTCCGTAGTAGCACAGATACGCAGTATTTT. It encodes CASSFRSSTDTQYF.

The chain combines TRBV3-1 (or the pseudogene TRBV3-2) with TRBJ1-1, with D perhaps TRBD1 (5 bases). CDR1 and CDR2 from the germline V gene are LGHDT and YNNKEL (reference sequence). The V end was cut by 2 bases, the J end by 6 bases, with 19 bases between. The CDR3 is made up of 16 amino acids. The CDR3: CASSQNRGGEGAEAFF. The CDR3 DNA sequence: TGTGCCAGCAGCCAAAATAGGGGTGGGGAAGGGGCTGAAGCTTTCTTT.

CDR3 bases: TGTGCCAGTAGTACCGGACAGGACACAGATACGCAGTATTTT. It codes for CASSTGQDTDTQYF. The chain employs TRBV19 and TRBJ2-3; 7 bases match TRBD1. This CDR3 spans 14 amino acids. V dropped 4 bases and J dropped 2; count of bases not matched to a gene: 3. Germline V gene sequence: CDR1 LNHDA, CDR2 SQIVND (reference sequence).

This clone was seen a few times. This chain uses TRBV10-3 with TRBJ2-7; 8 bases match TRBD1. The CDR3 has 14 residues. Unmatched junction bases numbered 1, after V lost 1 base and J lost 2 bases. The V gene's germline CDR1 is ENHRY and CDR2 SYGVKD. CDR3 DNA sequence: TGTGCCATCAGTGAGTTGGGACAGGCCTACGAGCAGTACTTC. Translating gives CAISELGQAYEQYF.

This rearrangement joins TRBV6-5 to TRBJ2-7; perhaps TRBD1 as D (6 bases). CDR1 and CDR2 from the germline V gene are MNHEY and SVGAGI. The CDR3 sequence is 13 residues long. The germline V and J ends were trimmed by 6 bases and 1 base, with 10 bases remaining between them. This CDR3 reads CASRQGLSYEQYF. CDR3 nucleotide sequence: TGTGCCAGCAGACAGGGCCTTTCCTACGAGCAGTACTTC.

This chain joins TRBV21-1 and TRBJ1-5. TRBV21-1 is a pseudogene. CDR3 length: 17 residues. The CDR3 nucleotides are TGTGCCCGGGGGGGCGGGGGCGGAAGTGAAAGCAATCAGCCCCAGCATTTT. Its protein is CARGGGGGSESNQPQHF.

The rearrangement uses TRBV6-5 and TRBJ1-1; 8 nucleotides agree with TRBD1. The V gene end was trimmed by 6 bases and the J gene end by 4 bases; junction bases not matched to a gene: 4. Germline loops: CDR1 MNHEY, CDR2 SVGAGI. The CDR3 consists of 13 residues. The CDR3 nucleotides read TGTGCCAGCAGGACAGGGGATGGCACTGAAGCTTTCTTT. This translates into CASRTGDGTEAFF.

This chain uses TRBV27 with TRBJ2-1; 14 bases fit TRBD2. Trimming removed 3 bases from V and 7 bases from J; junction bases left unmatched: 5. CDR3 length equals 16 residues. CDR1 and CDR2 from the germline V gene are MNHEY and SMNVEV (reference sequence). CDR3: CASSFGTSGSINEQFF. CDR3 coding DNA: TGTGCCAGCAGTTTCGGGACTAGCGGGAGCATTAATGAGCAGTTCTTC.

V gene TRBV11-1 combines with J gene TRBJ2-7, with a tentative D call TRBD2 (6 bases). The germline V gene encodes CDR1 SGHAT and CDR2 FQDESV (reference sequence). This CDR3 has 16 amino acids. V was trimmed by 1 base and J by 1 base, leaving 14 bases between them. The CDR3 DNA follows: TGTGCCAGCAGCTTAGATATCAATAGCGGTTCCTACGAGCAGTACTTC. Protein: CASSLDINSGSYEQYF.

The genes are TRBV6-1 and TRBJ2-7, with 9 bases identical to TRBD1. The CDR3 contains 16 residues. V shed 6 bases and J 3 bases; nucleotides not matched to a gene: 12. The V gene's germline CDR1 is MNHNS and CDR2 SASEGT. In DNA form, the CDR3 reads TGTGCCAGCAGGGAATTCCGGGACAGGGCGTACTACGAGCAGTACTTC. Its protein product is CASREFRDRAYYEQYF.

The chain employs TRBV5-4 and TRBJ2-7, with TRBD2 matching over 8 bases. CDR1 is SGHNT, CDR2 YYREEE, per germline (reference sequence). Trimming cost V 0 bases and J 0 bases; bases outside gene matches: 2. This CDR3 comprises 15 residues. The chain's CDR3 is CASSLGGGSSYEQYF. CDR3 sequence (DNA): TGTGCCAGCAGCTTGGGCGGGGGGAGCTCCTACGAGCAGTACTTC. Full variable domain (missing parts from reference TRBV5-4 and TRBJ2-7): ETGVTQSPTHLIKTRGQQVTLRCSSQSGHNTVSWYQQALGQGPQFIFQYYREEENGRGNFPPRFSGLQFPNYSSELNVNALELDDSALYLCASSLGGGSSYEQYFGPGTRLTVT.

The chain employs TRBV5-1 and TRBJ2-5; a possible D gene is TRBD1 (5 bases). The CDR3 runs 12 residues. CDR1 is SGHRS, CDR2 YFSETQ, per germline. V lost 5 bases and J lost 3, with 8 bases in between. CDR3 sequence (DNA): TGCGCCAGCAGTCTGACAGAAGAGACCCAGTACTTC. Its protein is CASSLTEETQYF. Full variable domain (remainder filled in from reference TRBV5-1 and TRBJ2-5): KAGVTQTPRYLIKTRGQQVTLSCSPISGHRSVSWYQQTPGQGLQFLFEYFSETQRNKGNFPGRFSGRQFSNSRSEMNVSTLELGDSALYLCASSLTEETQYFGPGTRLLVL.

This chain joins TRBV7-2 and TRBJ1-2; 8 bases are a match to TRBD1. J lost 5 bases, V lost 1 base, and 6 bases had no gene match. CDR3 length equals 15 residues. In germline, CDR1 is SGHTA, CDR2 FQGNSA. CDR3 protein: CASSLESRGHYGYTF. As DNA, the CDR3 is TGTGCCAGCAGCTTAGAGAGCAGGGGGCATTATGGCTACACCTTC.

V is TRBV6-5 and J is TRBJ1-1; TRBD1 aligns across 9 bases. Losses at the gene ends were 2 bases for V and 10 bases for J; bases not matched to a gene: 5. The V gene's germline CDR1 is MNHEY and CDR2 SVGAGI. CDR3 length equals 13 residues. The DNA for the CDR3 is TGTGCCAGCAGTTACGCTCGGGACAGGGCAGCTTTCTTT. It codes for CASSYARDRAAFF.

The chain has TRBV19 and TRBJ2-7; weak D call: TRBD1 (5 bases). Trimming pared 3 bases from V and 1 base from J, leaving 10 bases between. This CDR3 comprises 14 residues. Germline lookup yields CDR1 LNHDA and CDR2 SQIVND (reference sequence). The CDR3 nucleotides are TGTGCCAGTAGTATTGCCCAGGGTTCCTACGAGCAGTACTTC. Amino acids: CASSIAQGSYEQYF.

The CDR3 region has the DNA TGTGCCGGGCAGCAGGGGGTGGGGGAAAAACTGTTTTTT. Translating it yields CAGQQGVGEKLFF. The chain carries TRBV6-5 and TRBJ1-4; 7 nucleotides agree with TRBD1. The ends lost 11 bases at V and 8 bases at J; junction bases unmatched: 11. Germline loops: CDR1 MNHEY, CDR2 SVGAGI. This CDR3 contains 13 residues.

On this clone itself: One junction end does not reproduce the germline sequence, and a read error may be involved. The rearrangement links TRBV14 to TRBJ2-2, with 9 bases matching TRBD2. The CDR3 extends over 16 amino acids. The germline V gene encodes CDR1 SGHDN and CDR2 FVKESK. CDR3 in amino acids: CASSQGLGLALGGLFF. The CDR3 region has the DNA TGTGCCAGCAGCCAAGGCTTGGGACTAGCCTTGGGGGGGCTGTTTTTT.

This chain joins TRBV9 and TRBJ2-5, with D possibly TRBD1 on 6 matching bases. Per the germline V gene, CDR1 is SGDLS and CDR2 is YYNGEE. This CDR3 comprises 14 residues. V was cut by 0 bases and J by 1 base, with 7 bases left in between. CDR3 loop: CASSVGTVQETQYF. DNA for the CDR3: TGTGCCAGCAGCGTAGGGACAGTCCAAGAGACCCAGTACTTC.

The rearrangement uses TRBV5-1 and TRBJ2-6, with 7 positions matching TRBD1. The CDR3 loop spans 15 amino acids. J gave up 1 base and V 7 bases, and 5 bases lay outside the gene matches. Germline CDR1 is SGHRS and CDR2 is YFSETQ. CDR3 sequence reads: CASGTAPSGANVLTF. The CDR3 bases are TGCGCCAGCGGGACAGCTCCTTCTGGGGCCAACGTCCTGACTTTC.

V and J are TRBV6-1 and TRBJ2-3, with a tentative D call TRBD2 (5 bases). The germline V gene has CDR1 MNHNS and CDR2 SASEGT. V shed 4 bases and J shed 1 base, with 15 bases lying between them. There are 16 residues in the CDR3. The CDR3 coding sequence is TGTGCCAGCAGTGTAGAGGGTTGGCATCGCACAGATACGCAGTATTTT. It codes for CASSVEGWHRTDTQYF.

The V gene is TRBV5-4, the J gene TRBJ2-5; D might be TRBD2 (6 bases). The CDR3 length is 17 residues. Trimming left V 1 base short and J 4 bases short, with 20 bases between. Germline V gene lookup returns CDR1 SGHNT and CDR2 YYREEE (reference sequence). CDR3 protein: CASSLRPGVSGLETQYF. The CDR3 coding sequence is TGTGCCAGCAGCTTGAGACCGGGAGTATCGGGCCTAGAGACCCAGTACTTC.